This entry lists 30 T cell receptor beta chains sequenced from one sample in a study of siplizumab effects on memory and regulatory T cells. The method was immunoSEQ multiplex PCR; TCRdb's version includes in-frame clones alone and lacks a portion of them. The table has about 100,000 clones, roughly 92% seen once. Source material: Tregs sorted from blood. All receptors derive from a human donor in good health.

The chain couples TRBV6-5 to TRBJ2-7; TRBD2 aligns across 10 bases. The J segment lost 5 bases and the V segment lost 6 bases, leaving 4 bases of the junction unmatched. The length of the CDR3 is 13 residues. The germline V gene has CDR1 MNHEY and CDR2 SVGAGI. This chain's CDR3 is CASRRLAGDEQYF. CDR3 nucleotides: TGTGCCAGCAGACGACTAGCGGGTGACGAGCAGTACTTC.

This clone was detected once. The V gene is TRBV7-9, the J gene TRBJ2-3; D could derive from TRBD1 or TRBD2 (6 bases each). Deletions cut 4 bases from V and 3 bases from J, with 14 bases between. Per the germline V gene, CDR1 is SEHNR and CDR2 is FQNEAQ (reference sequence). The CDR3 runs 15 residues. Here the CDR3 DNA reads TGTGCCAGCAGCTCCTATCGGGGGCGGACAGATACGCAGTATTTT. Its protein product is CASSSYRGRTDTQYF.

The sample holds one count of this clone. This chain links TRBV10-3 with TRBJ2-1, with 10 nucleotides matching TRBD2. There are 15 residues in the CDR3. V was pared by 8 bases and J by 7 bases, with 11 bases of the junction left unmatched. CDR1 and CDR2 from the germline V gene are ENHRY and SYGVKD. The CDR3 DNA reads TGTGCCATCGGTCAGTCTAGCGGGAGAGTGAATGAGCAGTTCTTC. Residues: CAIGQSSGRVNEQFF.

This rearrangement joins TRBV18 to TRBJ1-2; D gene unclear. V lost 4 bases and J lost 2, with 8 bases in between. This CDR3 is 13 amino acids long. From germline, CDR1 is KGHSH and CDR2 LQKENI. In DNA form, the CDR3 reads TGTGCCAGCTCACTAACAGAAAACTATGGCTACACCTTC. This translates into CASSLTENYGYTF. Filled out from reference TRBV18 and TRBJ1-2, the complete variable domain reads NAGVMQNPRHLVRRRGQEARLRCSPMKGHSHVYWYRQLPEEGLKFMVYLQKENIIDESGMPKERFSAEFPKEGPSILRIQQVVRGDSAAYFCASSLTENYGYTFGSGTRLTVV.

This sequence joins TRBV5-1 and TRBJ2-2; 7 bases match TRBD1. Trimming cost V 7 bases and J 0 bases; bases outside gene matches: 3. The CDR3 is made up of 14 amino acids. The germline V gene encodes CDR1 SGHRS and CDR2 YFSETQ. CDR3 in DNA: TGCGCCAGCTTGACAGGGACGAACACCGGGGAGCTGTTTTTT. As protein: CASLTGTNTGELFF.

The chain couples TRBV29-1 to TRBJ2-3; 14 positions match TRBD2. Germline V gene sequence: CDR1 SQVTM, CDR2 ANQGSEA. The V and J ends lost 5 bases and 2 bases, in that order; junction bases with no gene match: 12. The CDR3 consists of 18 residues. For the CDR3, the DNA is TGCAGCGTTCTTAAAGGGACTAGCGGGAGACTCCTCACAGATACGCAGTATTTT. This sequence encodes CSVLKGTSGRLLTDTQYF.

The V call is TRBV23-1, the J call TRBJ1-1; D gene unclear. TRBV23-1 is treated as an ORF (open reading frame) with a function not yet certain. V shed 4 bases and J shed 4 bases, with 13 bases lying between them. The CDR3 is made up of 14 amino acids. The chain's CDR3 is CASSLRGNATEAFF. The CDR3 DNA is TGCGCCAGCAGTCTGAGAGGGAACGCCACTGAAGCTTTCTTT.

The V gene is TRBV5-6, the J gene TRBJ2-3, with D perhaps matching TRBD2 (6 bases). V was trimmed by 0 bases and J by 2 bases, leaving 10 bases between them. The CDR3 spans 15 residues. Germline V CDR1 and CDR2: SGHDT, YYEEEE. CDR3 protein: CASSLVGGATDTQYF. CDR3 bases: TGTGCCAGCAGCTTGGTAGGAGGGGCCACAGATACGCAGTATTTT. Based on the CDR3 plus reference TRBV5-6 and TRBJ2-3, the full variable domain is DAGVTQSPTHLIKTRGQQVTLRCSPKSGHDTVSWYQQALGQGPQFIFQYYEEEERQRGNFPDRFSGHQFPNYSSELNVNALLLGDSALYLCASSLVGGATDTQYFGPGTRLTVL.

The chain combines TRBV9 with TRBJ2-7; 10 positions match TRBD1. The CDR3 is made up of 13 amino acids. Germline V CDR1 and CDR2: SGDLS, YYNGEE. With V trimmed by 2 bases and J by 6 bases, 2 bases remained unmatched. CDR3 nucleotide sequence: TGTGCCAGCAGCGTCGGACAGGGGGGCGAGCAGTACTTC. This translates into CASSVGQGGEQYF.

The rearrangement joins TRBV20-1 to TRBJ2-5, with D uncertain. CDR1 DFQATT and CDR2 SNEGSKA come from the germline V gene (reference sequence). The CDR3 runs 10 residues. V dropped 6 bases and J dropped 5 bases, with 7 bases sitting between them. In DNA form, the CDR3 reads TGCAGTGCAAGTGGGGAGACCCAGTACTTC. It is translated as CSASGETQYF.

The chain recombines TRBV7-6 with TRBJ2-1; 7 nucleotides agree with TRBD1. This CDR3 comprises 14 residues. Germline CDR1 SGHVS, CDR2 FNYEAQ. The junction had 4 bases not matched to a gene; V was cut back by 5 bases and J by 3 bases. The CDR3: CASSLGQVYNEQFF. DNA for the CDR3: TGTGCCAGCAGCCTCGGACAGGTCTACAATGAGCAGTTCTTC. Full variable domain (rest looked up from reference TRBV7-6 and TRBJ2-1): GAGVSQSPRYKVTKRGQDVALRCDPISGHVSLYWYRQALGQGPEFLTYFNYEAQQDKSGLPNDRFSAERPEGSISTLTIQRTEQRDSAMYRCASSLGQVYNEQFFGPGTRLTVL.

The rearrangement uses TRBV18 and TRBJ1-4; maybe TRBD1 (6 bases). Germline V CDR1 and CDR2: KGHSH, LQKENI. The V gene lost 2 bases and the J gene lost 7 bases, with 14 bases spanning the gap. The CDR3 has 15 residues. CDR3 amino acids: CASSPANRAGEKLFF. CDR3 coding DNA: TGTGCCAGCTCACCAGCGAACAGGGCGGGTGAAAAACTGTTTTTT.

The V gene is TRBV4-2, the J gene TRBJ2-7; TRBD1 agrees at 10 bases. The length of the CDR3 is 17 residues. Germline assignment: CDR1 LGHNA and CDR2 YNFKEQ. Trimming took 0 bases from V and 3 from J; bases not matched to a gene: 8. The CDR3 coding sequence is TGTGCCAGCAGCCAAGATTCGGGGACAGGGGTCTTCTACGAGCAGTACTTC. Protein product: CASSQDSGTGVFYEQYF.

The gene calls are TRBV7-2 and TRBJ2-3, with D maybe TRBD1 (5 bases). Trimming shortened V by 5 bases and J by 0 bases, and 12 bases separated the two germline ends. From germline, CDR1 is SGHTA and CDR2 FQGNSA. This CDR3 is 15 amino acids long. The CDR3 nucleotides are TGTGCCAGCAGCATCTTGGGGCCTAGCACAGATACGCAGTATTTT. Encoded protein: CASSILGPSTDTQYF.

The rearrangement uses TRBV18 and TRBJ2-6, with TRBD1 matching over 7 bases. The J segment lost 0 bases and the V segment lost 1 base, leaving 3 bases of the junction unmatched. The CDR3 runs to 17 residues. Germline lookup yields CDR1 KGHSH and CDR2 LQKENI. CDR3 coding DNA: TGTGCCAGCTCACCACGAGACAGGGTCTCTGGGGCCAACGTCCTGACTTTC. The encoded protein is CASSPRDRVSGANVLTF.

The chain joins TRBV9 to TRBJ2-1; D is unresolved. The V gene lost 0 bases and the J gene lost 7 bases, with 20 bases spanning the gap. The germline CDR1 and CDR2 sequences are SGDLS and YYNGEE. This CDR3 contains 17 residues. The CDR3: CASSVGVLGGSLNEQFF. CDR3 nucleotides: TGTGCCAGCAGCGTAGGTGTCCTGGGTGGAAGCTTAAATGAGCAGTTCTTC. Drawing the rest from reference TRBV9 and TRBJ2-1, the complete variable domain is DSGVTQTPKHLITATGQRVTLRCSPRSGDLSVYWYQQSLDQGLQFLIQYYNGEERAKGNILERFSAQQFPDLHSELNLSSLELGDSALYFCASSVGVLGGSLNEQFFGPGTRLTVL.

The DNA for the CDR3 is TGTGCCAGCAGCTTCTACAACAGGTGGGCCGAAGCTTTCTTT. Its translation is CASSFYNRWAEAFF. The V and J genes are TRBV5-4 and TRBJ1-1, with D tentatively TRBD1 (5 bases). Germline CDR1 is SGHNT and CDR2 is YYREEE (reference sequence). This CDR3 comprises 14 residues. Trimming pared 2 bases from V and 8 bases from J, leaving 16 bases between.

The gene calls are TRBV15 and TRBJ1-1; D uncertain. The CDR3 consists of 16 residues. Between the trimmed V and J ends, which lost 0 bases and 2 bases, there was a span of 13 bases. Germline-derived CDR1 and CDR2 are LNHNV and YYDKDF (reference sequence). CDR3 nucleotide sequence: TGTGCCACCAGCAGAGATCTGGGTCAATACAACACTGAAGCTTTCTTT. This codes for CATSRDLGQYNTEAFF.

The chain uses TRBV18 and TRBJ1-2; 7 nucleotides line up with TRBD1. Germline V CDR1 and CDR2: KGHSH, LQKENI. The CDR3 sequence is 12 residues long. J gave up 10 bases and V 2 bases, and 4 bases lay outside the gene matches. The CDR3 region has the DNA TGTGCCAGCTCACCAGACAGGGTAGACTACACCTTC. Its translation: CASSPDRVDYTF.

V is TRBV5-1 and J is TRBJ2-1; 10 bases are a match to TRBD2. Germline CDR1 SGHRS, CDR2 YFSETQ. V lost 4 bases and J lost 8; bases outside the gene matches: 9. This CDR3 has 15 residues. CDR3 residues: CASSPTGTSVDEQFF. For the CDR3, the DNA is TGCGCCAGCAGCCCAACCGGGACTAGCGTGGATGAGCAGTTCTTC.

V is TRBV5-5 and J is TRBJ1-3; the D gene is possibly TRBD1 (5 bases). Germline V lookup: CDR1 SGHKS, CDR2 YYEKEE (reference sequence). There are 16 residues in the CDR3. Trimming removed 0 bases at V and 6 bases at J, with 16 bases between. The CDR3 spells CASSLGQGPAPNTIYF. The DNA of the CDR3 is TGTGCCAGCAGCTTGGGGCAGGGACCCGCTCCAAACACCATATATTTT.

This clone was counted only a few times. This sequence joins TRBV7-9 and TRBJ1-3; D remains unclear. Trimming removed 1 base from V and 1 base from J, with 5 bases in between. Germline assignment: CDR1 SEHNR and CDR2 FQNEAQ (reference sequence). The CDR3 is made up of 14 amino acids. Here the CDR3 DNA reads TGTGCCAGCAGCTTAGTTTTTTCTGGAAACACCATATATTTT. Translating gives CASSLVFSGNTIYF.

The V and J genes are TRBV28 and TRBJ2-7; no definite D call. Trimming took off 8 bases at V and 6 bases at J, with 17 bases between the two ends. Germline lookup yields CDR1 MDHEN and CDR2 SYDVKM. The length of the CDR3 is 13 residues. The CDR3 region is CASLTNDLVEQYF. CDR3 nucleotide sequence: TGTGCCAGCTTAACAAACGACCTGGTCGAGCAGTACTTC.

This rearrangement joins TRBV19 to TRBJ2-7; maybe TRBD1 (5 bases). Germline CDR1 reads LNHDA; CDR2 reads SQIVND (reference sequence). CDR3 length: 11 residues. The V and J ends lost 7 bases and 6 bases respectively, with 10 bases between them. CDR3 DNA sequence: TGTGCCAGTAAATGGGGCGCCGAGCAGTACTTC. Translation: CASKWGAEQYF.

The rearrangement uses TRBV6-6 and TRBJ1-2; 10 bases are a match to TRBD1. CDR1 MNHNY and CDR2 SVGAGI come from the germline V gene (reference sequence). J lost 4 bases, V lost 7 bases, and 6 bases had no gene match. The CDR3 has 14 residues. The CDR3 nucleotides read TGTGCCAGCAAAACCGGGACAGGGGCCTATGGCTACACCTTC. The encoded protein is CASKTGTGAYGYTF.

This chain joins TRBV18 and TRBJ1-4; D gene unclear. Germline V gene sequence: CDR1 KGHSH, CDR2 LQKENI. V lost 3 bases and J 6 bases, leaving 17 bases between the germline ends. There are 16 residues in the CDR3. The CDR3 DNA follows: TGTGCCAGCTCACCCCATGATGTTGGGCCGGATGAAAAACTGTTTTTT. Protein product: CASSPHDVGPDEKLFF. The full variable domain, with the rest looked up from reference TRBV18 and TRBJ1-4, is NAGVMQNPRHLVRRRGQEARLRCSPMKGHSHVYWYRQLPEEGLKFMVYLQKENIIDESGMPKERFSAEFPKEGPSILRIQQVVRGDSAAYFCASSPHDVGPDEKLFFGSGTQLSVL.

The DNA for the CDR3 is TGTGCCAGCAGCCTGACAGGCGGTAGCAATCAGCCCCAGCATTTT. Its translation is CASSLTGGSNQPQHF. The J gene is TRBJ1-5, the V gene TRBV14, with TRBD1 as a possible D gene (6 bases). Germline loops: CDR1 SGHDN, CDR2 FVKESK. The CDR3 length is 15 residues. Trimming shortened V by 4 bases and J by 0 bases, and 10 bases separated the two germline ends.

V is TRBV27 and J is TRBJ2-6; D perhaps matches TRBD2 (5 bases). The CDR3 runs to 17 residues. CDR1 and CDR2 from the germline V gene are MNHEY and SMNVEV (reference sequence). The V and J ends lost 4 bases and 1 base respectively, with 14 bases between them. As DNA, the CDR3 is TGTGCCAGCAGTTCCCGACGGGATGGATCTGGGGCCAACGTCCTGACTTTC. Translation gives CASSSRRDGSGANVLTF. Based on the CDR3 plus reference TRBV27 and TRBJ2-6, the full variable domain is EAQVTQNPRYLITVTGKKLTVTCSQNMNHEYMSWYRQDPGLGLRQIYYSMNVEVTDKGDVPEGYKVSRKEKRNFPLILESPSPNQTSLYFCASSSRRDGSGANVLTFGAGSRLTVL.

V gene TRBV7-9 combines with J gene TRBJ2-1, with TRBD2 matching over 7 bases. The CDR3 is 14 amino acids. The V gene's germline CDR1 is SEHNR and CDR2 FQNEAQ (reference sequence). V lost 4 bases and J lost 3; bases outside the gene matches: 3. The CDR3 spells CASSSWDYYNEQFF. CDR3 nucleotides: TGTGCCAGCAGCTCCTGGGACTACTACAATGAGCAGTTCTTC.

This clone has a single count. The rearrangement joins TRBV12-5 to TRBJ2-3; TRBD2 matches 12 bases. The V gene's germline CDR1 is LGHNT and CDR2 FRNRAP. Germline trimming cut 1 base from V and 0 bases from J; bases unmatched to any gene: 5. The CDR3 has 18 residues. The CDR3 nucleotides are TGTGCTAGTGGTTTGGGGACTAGCGGGATTATTAGCACAGATACGCAGTATTTT. This encodes CASGLGTSGIISTDTQYF.